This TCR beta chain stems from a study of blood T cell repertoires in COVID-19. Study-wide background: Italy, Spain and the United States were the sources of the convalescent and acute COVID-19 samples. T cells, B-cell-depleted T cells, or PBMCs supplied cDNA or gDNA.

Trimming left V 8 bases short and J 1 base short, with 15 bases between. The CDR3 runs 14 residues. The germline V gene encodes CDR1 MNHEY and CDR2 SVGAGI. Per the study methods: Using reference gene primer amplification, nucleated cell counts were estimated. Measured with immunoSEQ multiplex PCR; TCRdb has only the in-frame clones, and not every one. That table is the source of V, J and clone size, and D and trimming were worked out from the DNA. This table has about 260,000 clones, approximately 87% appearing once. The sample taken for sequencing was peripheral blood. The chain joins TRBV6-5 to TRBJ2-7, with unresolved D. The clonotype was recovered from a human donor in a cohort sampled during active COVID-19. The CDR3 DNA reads TGTGCCAGCGCCCAGAGCGTAATATCCTACGAGCAGTACTTC. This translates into CASAQSVISYEQYF.